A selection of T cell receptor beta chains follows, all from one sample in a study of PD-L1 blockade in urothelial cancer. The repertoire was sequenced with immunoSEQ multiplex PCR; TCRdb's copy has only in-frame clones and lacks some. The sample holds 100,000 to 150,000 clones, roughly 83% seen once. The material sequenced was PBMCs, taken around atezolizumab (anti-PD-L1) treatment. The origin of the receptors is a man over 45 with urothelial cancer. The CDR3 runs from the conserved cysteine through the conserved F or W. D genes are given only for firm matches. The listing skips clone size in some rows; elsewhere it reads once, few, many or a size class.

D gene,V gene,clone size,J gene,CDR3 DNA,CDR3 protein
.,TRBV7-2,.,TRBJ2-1,TGTGCCAGCAGCGGGCGTGGAGCGGGCTACAATGAGCAGTTCTTC,CASSGRGAGYNEQFF
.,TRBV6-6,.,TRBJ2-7,TGTGCCAGCAGTCCTCCCCCTGCCTACGAGCAGTACTTC,CASSPPPAYEQYF
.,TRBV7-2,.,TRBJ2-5,TGTGCCAGCAGCTCAAGCGGGTTTCAAGAGACCCAGTACTTC,CASSSSGFQETQYF
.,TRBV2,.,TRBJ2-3,TGTGCCAGCAGTGTATCCCTACCCGCAGATACGCAGTATTTT,CASSVSLPADTQYF
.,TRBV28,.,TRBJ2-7,TGTGCCAGCAGTTTGTATGCCTACGAGCAGTACTTC,CASSLYAYEQYF
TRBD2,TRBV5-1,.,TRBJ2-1,TGCGCCAGCAGCTTGGTACTAGCGGGGTCCGCTTCCTACAATGAGCAGTTCTTC,CASSLVLAGSASYNEQFF
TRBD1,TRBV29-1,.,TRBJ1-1,TGCAGTGGCGCTGGGACAGTTGAAGCTTTCTTT,CSGAGTVEAFF
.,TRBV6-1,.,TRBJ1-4,TGTGCCAGCAGTGAATTGGGGGCTGGTGAAAAACTGTTTTTT,CASSELGAGEKLFF
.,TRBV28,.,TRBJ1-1,TGTGCCAGCAGTTTATGGAGGGACAAAGCTTTCTTT,CASSLWRDKAFF
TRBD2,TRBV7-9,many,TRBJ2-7,TGTGCCAGCAGCCACACGGGGACTAGCGGTCATACCTACGAGCAGTACTTC,CASSHTGTSGHTYEQYF
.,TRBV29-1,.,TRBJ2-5,TGCAGCACTAAATTTTGGGTCCACCAAGAGACCCAGTACTTC,CSTKFWVHQETQYF
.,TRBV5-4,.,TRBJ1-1,TGTGCCAGCAGCGTGACAGAGAACACTGAAGCTTTCTTT,CASSVTENTEAFF
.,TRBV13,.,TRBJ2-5,TGTGCCAGCAGCTCGGACAGGGAGGGGGAGACCCAGTACTTC,CASSSDREGETQYF
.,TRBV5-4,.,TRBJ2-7,TGTGCCAGCAGCCCGAAACAGGGAATGGGGACCTACGAGCAGTACTTC,CASSPKQGMGTYEQYF
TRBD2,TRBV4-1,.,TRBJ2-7,TGCGCCAGCAGCCAAGATTTGGGGGGTAAGGGGAGGGCGATACCCTACGAGCAGTACTTC,CASSQDLGGKGRAIPYEQYF
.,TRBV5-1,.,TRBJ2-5,TGCGCCAGCAGCTCATTGCCCGGGACTCTGCAAGAGACCCAGTACTTC,CASSSLPGTLQETQYF
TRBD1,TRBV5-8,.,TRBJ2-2,TGTGCCAGCAGCCCCCGGGGACAGGGCACGAACACCGGGGAGCTGTTTTTT,CASSPRGQGTNTGELFF
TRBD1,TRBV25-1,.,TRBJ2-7,TGTGCCAGCAGTCCCTCTAACAGGGGAACCTACGAGCAGTACTTC,CASSPSNRGTYEQYF
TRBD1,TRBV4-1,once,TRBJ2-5,TGCGCCAGCAGCCAAGGACAGGGATTTGGGGAGACCCAGTACTTC,CASSQGQGFGETQYF
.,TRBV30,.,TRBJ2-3,TGTGCCTGGAGGAGAGGGTATGGCACAGATACGCAGTATTTT,CAWRRGYGTDTQYF
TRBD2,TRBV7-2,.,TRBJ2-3,TGTGCCAGCAGCTCCACTAGCGGGAGGAATACGCAGTATTTT,CASSSTSGRNTQYF
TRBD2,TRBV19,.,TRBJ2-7,TGTGCCACCAGACTAGCGGGAACAAACGAGCAGTACTTC,CATRLAGTNEQYF
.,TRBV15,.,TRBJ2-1,TGTGCCACCAGCACCCACTTAAGTTTAAATGAGCAGTTCTTC,CATSTHLSLNEQFF
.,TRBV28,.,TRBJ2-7,TGTGCCAGCAGTCAGGCGTACGAGCAGTACTTC,CASSQAYEQYF
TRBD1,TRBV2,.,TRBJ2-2,TGTGCCAGCAGCCTACTTCGGACAGGAGAGAACACCGGGGAGCTGTTTTTT,CASSLLRTGENTGELFF
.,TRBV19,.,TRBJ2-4,TGTGCCAGTAGTACCGACGGACTATACATTCAGTACTTC,CASSTDGLYIQYF
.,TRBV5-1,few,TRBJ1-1,TGCGCCAGCAGCCTGACAGGCAGGAGCACTGAAGCTTTCTTT,CASSLTGRSTEAFF
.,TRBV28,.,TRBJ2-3,TGTGCCAGCAGCCCACCCCAGGGAGGAGGGTCCACAGATACGCAGTATTTT,CASSPPQGGGSTDTQYF
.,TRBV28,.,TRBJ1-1,TGTGCCAGCAGTGTACCGGGACACCCGAACACTGAAGCTTTCTTT,CASSVPGHPNTEAFF
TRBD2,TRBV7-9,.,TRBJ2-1,TGTGCCAGCAGCTTATACAGTCGGCTAGCGGGATTTCGTGAGCAGTTCTTC,CASSLYSRLAGFREQFF
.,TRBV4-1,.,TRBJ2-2,TGCGCCAGCAGCCGAGCCGAGGGGGCGAACACCGGGGAGCTGTTTTTT,CASSRAEGANTGELFF
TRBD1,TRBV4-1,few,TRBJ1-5,TGCGCCAGCAGCCTCCGCACAGGGGGAAATCAGCCCCAGCATTTT,CASSLRTGGNQPQHF
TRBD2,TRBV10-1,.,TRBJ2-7,TGCGCCAGCAGTGATATGGCTAGCGGAACCTACGAGCAGTACTTC,CASSDMASGTYEQYF
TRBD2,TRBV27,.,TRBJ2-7,TGTGCCAGCAGTTTGCTACCGGGACTAGCGGGCCGGGAGCAGTACTTC,CASSLLPGLAGREQYF
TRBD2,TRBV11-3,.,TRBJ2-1,TGTGCCAGCAGCTTAGCCGGCGGGAGTTTCGATGAGCAGTTCTTC,CASSLAGGSFDEQFF
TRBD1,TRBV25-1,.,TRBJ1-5,TGTGCCAGCAGTGACGATAGGGGGCCTTCCTACAATCAGCCCCAGCATTTT,CASSDDRGPSYNQPQHF
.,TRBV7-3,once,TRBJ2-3,TGTGCCAGCAGCTTAACAGCTGTCCAGGGGGGCACCACAGATACGCAGTATTTT,CASSLTAVQGGTTDTQYF
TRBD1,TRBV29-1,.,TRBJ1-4,TGCAGCGTTGACGACAGGGGTACTAATGAAAAACTGTTTTTT,CSVDDRGTNEKLFF
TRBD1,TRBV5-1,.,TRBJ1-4,TGCGCCAGCAGCTTGAAGGGACAGGATGAAAAACTGTTTTTT,CASSLKGQDEKLFF
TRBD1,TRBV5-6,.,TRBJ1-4,TGTGCCAGCACGCGAGGACAGGGAGATGAAAAACTGTTTTTT,CASTRGQGDEKLFF
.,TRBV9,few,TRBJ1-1,TGTGCCAGCAGCGTAGAAAGAGCCGAAGCTTTCTTT,CASSVERAEAFF
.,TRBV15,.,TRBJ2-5,TGTGCCACCAGCAGAGATGAGAGGTGGCAAGAGACCCAGTACTTC,CATSRDERWQETQYF
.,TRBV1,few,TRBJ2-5,TGCACCAGCAGCCAAGTCTTGGGACAGCGGACTAGCGGGATTTTCGAGACCCAGTACTTC,CTSSQVLGQRTSGIFETQYF
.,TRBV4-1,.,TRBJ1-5,TGCGCCAGCAGCCAAGATCGGGAACAGCCCCAGCATTTT,CASSQDREQPQHF
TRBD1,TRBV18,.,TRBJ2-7,TGTGCCAGCTCACCAATGCAGAGGACAGGGGTTGGCGACTACGAGCAGTACTTC,CASSPMQRTGVGDYEQYF
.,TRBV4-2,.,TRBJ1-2,TGTGCCAGCAGCCAAGACGCACAGGGCGGCTATGGCTACACCTTC,CASSQDAQGGYGYTF
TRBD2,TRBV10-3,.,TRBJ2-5,TGTGCCATCAGTGGAACGGGACTAGCGGAGAAAGAGACCCAGTACTTC,CAISGTGLAEKETQYF
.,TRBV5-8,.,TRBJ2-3,TGTGCCAGCGGATCCCCGGGTAAGGGGCACACAGATACGCAGTATTTT,CASGSPGKGHTDTQYF